The clone carrying this TCR beta chain turned up a few times. One entry per CDR3 protein results from TCRdb running MiXCR on the 5' RACE reads. The sample shows around 83,000 distinct CDR3 sequences, more than 9% of them seen only once. Trimming cost V 2 bases and J 0 bases, with 13 bases left between them. The germline V gene encodes CDR1 SEHNR and CDR2 FQNEAQ (reference sequence). This CDR3 is 16 amino acids long. This record belongs to a study of early T cells in non-severe SARS-CoV-2 infection. Across the whole study: Whole-blood bulk RNA, unsorted, was sequenced, and chains were unpaired.

This clonotype was obtained from an adult who was a healthcare worker with PCR-confirmed SARS-CoV-2 infection or an uninfected control (not recorded which). This chain links TRBV7-9 with TRBJ1-2, with no clear D. Specimen: whole blood, collected at baseline. The DNA of the CDR3 is TGTGCCAGCAGCTTAACTGGGAGTATTACTAACTATGGCTACACCTTC. As protein: CASSLTGSITNYGYTF. Full variable domain (outside the CDR3, taken from reference TRBV7-9 and TRBJ1-2): DTGVSQNPRHKITKRGQNVTFRCDPISEHNRLYWYRQTLGQGPEFLTYFQNEAQLEKSRLLSDRFSAERPKGSFSTLEIQRTEQGDSAMYLCASSLTGSITNYGYTFGSGTRLTVV.